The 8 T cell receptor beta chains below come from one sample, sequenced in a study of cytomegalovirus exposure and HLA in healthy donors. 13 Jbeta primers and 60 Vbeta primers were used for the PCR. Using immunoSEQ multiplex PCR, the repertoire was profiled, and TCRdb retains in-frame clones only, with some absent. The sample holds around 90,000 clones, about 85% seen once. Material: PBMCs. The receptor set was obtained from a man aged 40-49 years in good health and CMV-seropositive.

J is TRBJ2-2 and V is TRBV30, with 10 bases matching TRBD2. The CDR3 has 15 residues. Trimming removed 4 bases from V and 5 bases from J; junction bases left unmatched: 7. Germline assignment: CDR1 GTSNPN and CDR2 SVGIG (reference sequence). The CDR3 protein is CAWIKRGGRTGELFF. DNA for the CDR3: TGTGCCTGGATAAAGCGGGGGGGCCGTACCGGGGAGCTGTTTTTT.

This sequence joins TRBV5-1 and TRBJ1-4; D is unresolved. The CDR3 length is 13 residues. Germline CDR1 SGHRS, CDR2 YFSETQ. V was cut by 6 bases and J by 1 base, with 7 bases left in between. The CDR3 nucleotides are TGCGCCAGCAACGAGGGAACTAATGAAAAACTGTTTTTT. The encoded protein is CASNEGTNEKLFF. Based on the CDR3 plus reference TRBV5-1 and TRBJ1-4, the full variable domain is KAGVTQTPRYLIKTRGQQVTLSCSPISGHRSVSWYQQTPGQGLQFLFEYFSETQRNKGNFPGRFSGRQFSNSRSEMNVSTLELGDSALYLCASNEGTNEKLFFGSGTQLSVL.

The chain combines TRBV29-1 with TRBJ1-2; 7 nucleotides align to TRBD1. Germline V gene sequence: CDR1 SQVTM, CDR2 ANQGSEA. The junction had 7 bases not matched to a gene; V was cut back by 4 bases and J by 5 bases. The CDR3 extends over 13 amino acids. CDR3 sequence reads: CSVGWGQRYGYTF. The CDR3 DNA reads TGCAGCGTTGGTTGGGGACAGCGTTATGGCTACACCTTC.

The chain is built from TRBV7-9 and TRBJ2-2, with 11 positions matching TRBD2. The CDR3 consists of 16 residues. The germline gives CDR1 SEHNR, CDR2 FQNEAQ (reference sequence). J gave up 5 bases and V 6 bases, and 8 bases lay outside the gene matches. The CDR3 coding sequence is TGTGCCAGCAGGAAACCGGGACTAGCGGATACCGGGGAGCTGTTTTTT. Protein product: CASRKPGLADTGELFF.

In DNA form, the CDR3 reads TGTGCCAACAGGGGACTAGCGACGCCGGGTGAGCAGTTCTTC. Its protein is CANRGLATPGEQFF. This chain links TRBV2 with TRBJ2-1, with TRBD2 identical over 10 bases. The CDR3 is made up of 14 amino acids. The ends lost 10 bases at V and 9 bases at J; junction bases unmatched: 12. CDR1 SNHLY and CDR2 FYNNEI come from the germline V gene.

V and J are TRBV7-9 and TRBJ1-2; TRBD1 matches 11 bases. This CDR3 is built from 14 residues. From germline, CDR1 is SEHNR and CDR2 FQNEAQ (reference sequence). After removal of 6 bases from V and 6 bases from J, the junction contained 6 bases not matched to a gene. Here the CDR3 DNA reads TGTGCCAGCAGGACGGGACAGGGGGAGGATGGCTACACCTTC. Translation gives CASRTGQGEDGYTF.

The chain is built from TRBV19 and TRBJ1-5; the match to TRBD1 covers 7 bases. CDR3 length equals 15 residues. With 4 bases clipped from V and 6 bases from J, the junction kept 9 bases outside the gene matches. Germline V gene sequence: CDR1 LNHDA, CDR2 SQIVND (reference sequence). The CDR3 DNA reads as TGTGCCAGTAGTACCGGGCCAGGGGGAGGTCAGCCCCAGCATTTT. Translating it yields CASSTGPGGGQPQHF.

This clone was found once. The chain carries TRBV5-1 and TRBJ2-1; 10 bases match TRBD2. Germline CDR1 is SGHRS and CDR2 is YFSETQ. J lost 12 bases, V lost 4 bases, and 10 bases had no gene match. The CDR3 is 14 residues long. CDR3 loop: CASSQSLAGDVQFF. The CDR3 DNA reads TGCGCCAGCAGCCAATCCCTAGCGGGAGATGTGCAGTTCTTC.